Below, 9 T cell receptor beta chains from the same sample are listed, as sequenced in a study of beta chain features in type 1 diabetes. These TCRs' antigens remain unknown. Study-wide results and limits: People with Type 1 diabetes carried modestly yet significantly shorter TCRB CDR3s in all four CD4+ subsets.

The isolated RNA, all of it, was reverse transcribed, so expressed TCRB transcripts were what got sequenced. TCRdb's table, derived via immunoSEQ multiplex PCR, lists solely in-frame clones and lacks some. The data contain almost 350,000 clones, around 9.7% of them singletons. Sequences were obtained from central memory CD4+ T cells from blood. Receptors were obtained from a man aged 25 to 40 with type 1 diabetes.

In this sample, this clone turned up a few times. The chain links TRBV7-2 to TRBJ2-3, with D perhaps TRBD2 (5 bases). Germline V lookup: CDR1 SGHTA, CDR2 FQGNSA. Trimming stripped 5 bases from V and 8 bases from J, with 17 bases between. The CDR3 loop spans 14 amino acids. CDR3 residues: CASSRAGEAGTQYF. Written as DNA, the CDR3 is TGTGCCAGCAGCCGGGCGGGCGAGGCCGGTACGCAGTATTTT.

This clone was seen a handful of times. Other DNA sequences in this sample translate to the same CDR3. The gene calls are TRBV5-1 and TRBJ1-5; no reliable D call. Germline-derived CDR1 and CDR2 are SGHRS and YFSETQ. V was trimmed by 0 bases and J by 1 base, leaving 8 bases between them. The CDR3 runs 15 residues. The CDR3 loop is CASSLEGLSNQPQHF. CDR3 DNA sequence: TGCGCCAGCAGCTTGGAGGGTTTGAGCAATCAGCCCCAGCATTTT. Drawing the rest from reference TRBV5-1 and TRBJ1-5, the complete variable domain is KAGVTQTPRYLIKTRGQQVTLSCSPISGHRSVSWYQQTPGQGLQFLFEYFSETQRNKGNFPGRFSGRQFSNSRSEMNVSTLELGDSALYLCASSLEGLSNQPQHFGDGTRLSIL.

This clone was seen a few times. The J gene is TRBJ2-5, the V gene TRBV29-1, with D perhaps being TRBD1 or TRBD2 (6 bases each). Per the germline V gene, CDR1 is SQVTM and CDR2 is ANQGSEA. Trimming took 4 bases from V and 5 from J, leaving 17 bases between them. The CDR3 contains 14 residues. In DNA, the CDR3 is TGCAGCGTTGCAAATGGGGGGCGCTTGGAGACCCAGTACTTC. This codes for CSVANGGRLETQYF.

V and J are TRBV10-3 and TRBJ2-3; D not resolved. The CDR3 totals 16 residues. The ends were cut back, 6 bases at V and 5 bases at J, with 21 bases in the middle. From germline, CDR1 is ENHRY and CDR2 SYGVKD. For the CDR3, the DNA is TGTGCCATCAGCGCTAATTTAGGTGGATCCGGAGATACGCAGTATTTT. Translating it yields CAISANLGGSGDTQYF.

V is TRBV7-2 and J is TRBJ2-7; a weak D match, TRBD2 (6 bases). The germline CDR1 and CDR2 sequences are SGHTA and FQGNSA. CDR3 length: 19 residues. V was cut by 4 bases and J by 3 bases, with 28 bases left in between. CDR3: CASSSRQPQPSAAVYEQYF. The DNA for the CDR3 is TGTGCCAGCAGCTCACGTCAGCCCCAGCCTAGCGCGGCTGTCTACGAGCAGTACTTC.

This clone was counted a few times. The chain combines TRBV7-9 with TRBJ2-7; D gene uncertain. CDR3 size: 14 residues. Germline values: CDR1 SEHNR, CDR2 FQNEAQ (reference sequence). The V gene lost 5 bases and the J gene lost 4 bases, with 15 bases spanning the gap. The CDR3 DNA is TGTGCCAGCAGCCTCTCGGACGGAACTTACGAGCAGTACTTC. It specifies CASSLSDGTYEQYF.

A word on this clone: The sample carries other DNA sequences with the same CDR3. This chain links TRBV7-2 with TRBJ1-2; 9 bases agree with TRBD1. Per the germline V gene, CDR1 is SGHTA and CDR2 is FQGNSA. The V and J ends lost 3 bases and 6 bases, in that order; junction bases with no gene match: 5. This CDR3 has 14 amino acids. This CDR3 is CASSLAGQGDGYTF. The CDR3 coding sequence is TGTGCCAGCAGCTTGGCGGGACAGGGAGATGGCTACACCTTC.

With regard to this clone: This sample includes further DNA sequences coding for the same CDR3. In DNA, the CDR3 is TGCGCCAGCAGCTTGGATGGGGCCTACGAGCAGTACTTC. Its translation is CASSLDGAYEQYF. The gene calls are TRBV5-1 and TRBJ2-7; D unresolved. Germline-derived CDR1 and CDR2 are SGHRS and YFSETQ. This CDR3 contains 13 residues. Trimming left V 0 bases short and J 2 bases short, with 6 bases between.

This rearrangement joins TRBV4-1 to TRBJ2-2; weak D call: TRBD2 (6 bases). This CDR3 has 14 residues. From germline, CDR1 is MGHRA and CDR2 YSYEKL. Trimming removed 2 bases at V and 6 bases at J, with 10 bases between. Here the CDR3 DNA reads TGCGCCAGCAGCCAACGGGAGCTCCCCGGGGAGCTGTTTTTT. It codes for CASSQRELPGELFF.